These 3 T cell receptor beta chains came from one sample sequenced in a study of blood T cell repertoires in COVID-19. The repertoire was sequenced with immunoSEQ multiplex PCR; TCRdb's copy has only in-frame clones and lacks some. The table records hundreds of thousands of clones, 89% of them present only once. The specimen was PBMCs or T cells enriched from blood (not recorded which). Every receptor here comes from a woman between 40 and 50 years old who had recovered from COVID-19.

The chain couples TRBV9 to TRBJ2-2; D might be TRBD1 (5 bases). Germline V CDR1 and CDR2: SGDLS, YYNGEE. This CDR3 spans 16 amino acids. Trimming took 3 bases from V and 6 from J, leaving 18 bases between them. As DNA, the CDR3 is TGTGCCAGCAGCGGAACCCCGATGGCCAGGGCCGGGGAGCTGTTTTTT. It translates to CASSGTPMARAGELFF.

The rearrangement links TRBV15 to TRBJ1-4; D is possibly TRBD1 (5 bases). V lost 3 bases to trimming and J lost 8 bases, with 16 bases between them. Germline V gene sequence: CDR1 LNHNV, CDR2 YYDKDF (reference sequence). CDR3 length equals 15 residues. CDR3 protein: CATSSRGSLIEKLFF. CDR3 nucleotide sequence: TGTGCCACCAGCAGTAGGGGATCTCTAATCGAAAAACTGTTTTTT. Full variable domain (missing parts from reference TRBV15 and TRBJ1-4): DAMVIQNPRYQVTQFGKPVTLSCSQTLNHNVMYWYQQKSSQAPKLLFHYYDKDFNNEADTPDNFQSRRPNTSFCFLDIRSPGLGDTAMYLCATSSRGSLIEKLFFGSGTQLSVL.

This clone was counted many times. The same CDR3 can be traced to other DNA sequences in this sample. The genes are TRBV13 and TRBJ1-1; 10 nucleotides align to TRBD1. J gave up 0 bases and V 6 bases, and 4 bases lay outside the gene matches. Germline assignment: CDR1 PRHDT and CDR2 FYEKMQ (reference sequence). The CDR3 totals 15 residues. CDR3 amino acids: CASRDRGELNTEAFF. The CDR3 nucleotides are TGTGCCAGCAGGGACAGGGGGGAATTGAACACTGAAGCTTTCTTT.